The clone carrying this TCR beta chain came up a few times. The antigen is undetermined. This entry comes from a study of T-cell memory formation after mild COVID-19. The wider study: TCR clusters were largely donor specific.

Regarding the study as a whole: While clones contracting from day 15 to 85 were balanced between CD4 and CD8, later expanders leaned CD4+.

The authors produced TCR alpha and TCR beta cDNA libraries with sample barcodes and UMIs by 5'RACE using constant-segment primers. TCRdb recomputed calls from the 5' RACE reads with MiXCR, one row per CDR3 protein. In the table there are 400,000 to 450,000 distinct CDR3 sequences, approximately 19% of which are singletons. The TCR comes from a young man who had mild COVID-19 (a few samples of this study predate the infection). Cell type and time point are not known. Sequencing was performed on PBMCs or a T cell subset sorted from them (not recorded which).

CDR3 coding DNA: TGTGCCAGCAGCCGTCTTAGCGGGGGGGCAAAAGAGACCCAGTACTTC. Translating it yields CASSRLSGGAKETQYF. The V gene is TRBV7-6, the J gene TRBJ2-5, with TRBD2 identical over 11 bases. Germline loops: CDR1 SGHVS, CDR2 FNYEAQ. With 5 bases clipped from V and 3 bases from J, the junction kept 8 bases outside the gene matches. This CDR3 region has 16 residues. The full variable domain, its missing parts supplied by reference TRBV7-6 and TRBJ2-5, is GAGVSQSPRYKVTKRGQDVALRCDPISGHVSLYWYRQALGQGPEFLTYFNYEAQQDKSGLPNDRFSAERPEGSISTLTIQRTEQRDSAMYRCASSRLSGGAKETQYFGPGTRLLVL.